This T cell receptor (beta chain) came from a study of PD-1 blockade in classical Hodgkin lymphoma. General study results and limits: Reasons behind the repertoire differences stay unclear, perhaps disease activity or earlier therapy. CD4+ TCR diversity, unlike CD8+, climbed significantly by C4D1. Exclusion applied to patients who initiated nivolumab less than 1 year following ASCT.

The CDR3 has 14 residues. Germline trimming cut 1 base from V and 11 bases from J; bases unmatched to any gene: 6. CDR1 SEHNR and CDR2 FQNEAQ come from the germline V gene (reference sequence). Data came from immunoSEQ multiplex PCR; TCRdb stores just in-frame clones and leaves some out. This table has approximately 26,000 clones, around 80% appearing once. Comment on this clone: Its matching antigen is unknown.

This sample's time point: cycle 4 day 1 (C4D1), after 5 to 7 weeks of nivolumab. With no exception, relapse followed autologous stem cell transplantation in all patients, and brentuximab vedotin exposure varied. Best responses included complete response and partial response; otherwise, the best response was progressive disease. Sequences were derived from peripheral blood mononuclear cells (PBMCs), sampled before the fourth cycle of nivolumab. The receptor's source is a human donor with classical Hodgkin lymphoma. J is TRBJ2-1 and V is TRBV7-9, with 9 bases that match TRBD2. The DNA of the CDR3 is TGTGCCAGCAGCTTAGGCGAGGCGGGAGGGAAGCAGTTCTTC. Its translation: CASSLGEAGGKQFF.